These T cell receptor beta chains were read from a single sample in a study of cytomegalovirus exposure and HLA in healthy donors. The data were produced by immunoSEQ multiplex PCR, yet TCRdb's version contains in-frame clones alone and is incomplete. In the table there are approximately 140,000 clones, about three quarters of which are singletons. Input material: PBMCs. These receptors were taken from a woman aged 40 to 49 in good health and CMV-seronegative. CDR3s leave out the opening cysteine and the closing phenylalanine or tryptophan.

V	J	CDR3
TRBV19	TRBJ2-5	ASSKGLAPETQY
TRBV5-4	TRBJ2-3	ASSLEGVIDTQY
TRBV28	TRBJ2-7	ASSPPTGGEYEQY
TRBV6-1	TRBJ1-2	ASSPGTGSLDGYT
TRBV19	TRBJ2-2	ASTQGGGQGNRRELF
TRBV11-2	TRBJ1-4	ASSVTAQGKNEKLF
TRBV5-1	TRBJ2-7	ASSQGADSYEQY
TRBV7-9	TRBJ2-1	ASSRLNQGDEQF
TRBV7-8	TRBJ1-1	ASSFRGEAF
TRBV5-1	TRBJ1-4	ASSPTANEKLF
TRBV5-1	TRBJ2-3	ASSLQGFSTDTQY
TRBV27	TRBJ2-7	ASSQRDTYEQY
TRBV28	-	ASSLIADSSYEQY
TRBV6-5	TRBJ1-2	ASSYSRSGIADGYT
TRBV2	TRBJ2-3	ATNTDTQY
TRBV5-4	TRBJ2-3	ASSWGGTSGISSTDTQY
TRBV11-2	TRBJ1-3	ASSLRQSSGNTIY
TRBV5-1	TRBJ2-3	ASGQAGGRTDTQY
TRBV30	TRBJ1-5	AWSGGGAWGNQPQH
TRBV5-1	TRBJ2-3	ASSFAGGSTDTQY
TRBV2	TRBJ2-7	ASSGGLYEQY
TRBV29-1	TRBJ2-7	SVPSGLPPSGSGQY
TRBV27	TRBJ1-2	ASSLWGGGYGYT
TRBV28	TRBJ1-2	ASSTTGVWGYT
TRBV7-2	TRBJ2-5	ASSLGGTSQKTQY
TRBV4-2	TRBJ2-7	ASSQDVTKPSYEQY
TRBV4-2	TRBJ2-7	ASSQDLSSYEQY
TRBV18	TRBJ2-1	ASSSTADHEQF
TRBV28	TRBJ2-3	ASSLPIPGDTQY